This TCR beta chain stems from a study of blood T cell repertoires in COVID-19. The wider study: Sources were T cells, B-cell-depleted T cells, or PBMCs; the material itself was cDNA or gDNA.

Some clones are missing from TCRdb's copy, which holds only in-frame ones; the method was immunoSEQ multiplex PCR. The data hold 200,000 or so clones, with 75% to 90% observed a single time. Germline V gives CDR1 SNHLY, CDR2 FYNNEI. There are 14 residues in the CDR3. V lost 2 bases to trimming and J lost 10 bases; unmatched junction nucleotides: 7. Which cohort a participant joined came from the clinical history participants gave. The sample was PBMCs or T cells enriched from blood (not recorded which). The source of this sequence is a woman between 40 and 50 years old with acute COVID-19. The chain is built from TRBV2 and TRBJ1-4; 7 nucleotides line up with TRBD1. CDR3 sequence: CASSERGQRVKLFF. The CDR3 DNA reads TGTGCCAGCAGTGAAAGGGGACAGAGGGTAAAACTGTTTTTT.